Listed below are T cell receptor beta chains from one sample, sequenced in a study of cytomegalovirus exposure and HLA in healthy donors. The protocol was immunoSEQ multiplex PCR, while the TCRdb copy is restricted to in-frame clones and leaves out a portion. The sample shows 200,000 to 250,000 clones, 77% of them seen only once. Sequenced input: PBMCs. These receptors all stem from a woman aged 55-70 years in good health and CMV-seropositive. Both conserved end residues are part of each CDR3. Each record gives: CDR3 DNA, CDR3 protein, D gene, V gene, clone size, J gene. The D gene is left open where the match is weak. A clone size is listed for some rows: how often the clone was seen (once, few, many), or a class if it is expanded.

CDR3nt: TGCGCCAGCAGCTTCTCACCCACGACAGGAAACACCGGGGAGCTGTTTTTT; CDR3aa: CASSFSPTTGNTGELFF; d_gene: NA; v_gene: TRBV5-1; abundance: once; j_gene: TRBJ2-2
CDR3nt: TGTGCCAGCAGCTTACAGGGTGAGCAGTACTTC; CDR3aa: CASSLQGEQYF; d_gene: NA; v_gene: TRBV7-9; abundance: NA; j_gene: TRBJ2-7
CDR3nt: TGTGCCAGCAGCAGGGGGGCTAGCGGCAATGAGCAGTTCTTC; CDR3aa: CASSRGASGNEQFF; d_gene: NA; v_gene: TRBV5-5; abundance: NA; j_gene: TRBJ2-1
CDR3nt: TGCAGCGTTGTGGAACAGGGCCTTAATCAGCCCCAGCATTTT; CDR3aa: CSVVEQGLNQPQHF; d_gene: NA; v_gene: TRBV29-1; abundance: NA; j_gene: TRBJ1-5
CDR3nt: TGTGCCAGCAGACCCGGACAGGGTCGAGGCGATGGCTACACCTTC; CDR3aa: CASRPGQGRGDGYTF; d_gene: TRBD1; v_gene: TRBV6-6; abundance: NA; j_gene: TRBJ1-2
CDR3nt: TGTGCCAGCAGTTATTCCCGCGTGAGCAATCAGCCCCAGCATTTT; CDR3aa: CASSYSRVSNQPQHF; d_gene: NA; v_gene: TRBV6-5; abundance: NA; j_gene: TRBJ1-5
CDR3nt: TGTTCCAGCAGCGAAATTCCCCGGGACAGGAATTTTCATGGCTACACCTTC; CDR3aa: CSSSEIPRDRNFHGYTF; d_gene: TRBD1; v_gene: TRBV7-9; abundance: NA; j_gene: TRBJ1-2
CDR3nt: TGTGCCAGCAGTTACGTTCAGGGGGCGCCCGAGCAGTACTTC; CDR3aa: CASSYVQGAPEQYF; d_gene: TRBD1; v_gene: TRBV6-5; abundance: NA; j_gene: TRBJ2-7
CDR3nt: TGTGCCGCAAATAGGGGTTACACTGAAGCTTTCTTT; CDR3aa: CAANRGYTEAFF; d_gene: NA; v_gene: TRBV30; abundance: once; j_gene: TRBJ1-1
CDR3nt: TGCGCCAGGCCGAAGAAGCGGGGGATCACAGATACGCAGTATTTT; CDR3aa: CARPKKRGITDTQYF; d_gene: TRBD2; v_gene: TRBV23-1; abundance: NA; j_gene: TRBJ2-3
CDR3nt: TGTGCCAGAAGCTTCCGACTAGCTTACACCGGGGAGCTGTTTTTT; CDR3aa: CARSFRLAYTGELFF; d_gene: TRBD2; v_gene: TRBV5-3; abundance: NA; j_gene: TRBJ2-2
CDR3nt: TGTGCCAGCAGCGTTGGACAGACCCCTTATGGCTACACCTTC; CDR3aa: CASSVGQTPYGYTF; d_gene: NA; v_gene: TRBV9; abundance: NA; j_gene: TRBJ1-2
CDR3nt: TGTGCCAGCAGTCCCGGGACAGGGGAAGAGACCCAGTACTTC; CDR3aa: CASSPGTGEETQYF; d_gene: TRBD1; v_gene: TRBV6-5; abundance: NA; j_gene: TRBJ2-5
CDR3nt: TGTGCCAGCAGCGTCTGGACAGGCCGCTCAGAGACCCAGTACTTC; CDR3aa: CASSVWTGRSETQYF; d_gene: TRBD1; v_gene: TRBV7-2; abundance: NA; j_gene: TRBJ2-5
CDR3nt: TGTGCCAGCAGCAACCCTACAGGGGTACTAGGAAACACCATATATTTT; CDR3aa: CASSNPTGVLGNTIYF; d_gene: TRBD1; v_gene: TRBV5-4; abundance: NA; j_gene: TRBJ1-3
CDR3nt: TGTGCCAGCAGCATCCGACAGGGCCAGGGCGAGCAGTACTTC; CDR3aa: CASSIRQGQGEQYF; d_gene: TRBD1; v_gene: TRBV7-8; abundance: NA; j_gene: TRBJ2-7
CDR3nt: TGCGCCAGCAGCCAAGATCGGGGTACACCCCTCCACTTT; CDR3aa: CASSQDRGTPLHF; d_gene: NA; v_gene: TRBV4-3; abundance: NA; j_gene: TRBJ1-6
CDR3nt: TGTGCCAGCAATCCTATCGGACAGTACCAGGAGACCCAGTACTTC; CDR3aa: CASNPIGQYQETQYF; d_gene: NA; v_gene: TRBV2; abundance: once; j_gene: TRBJ2-5
CDR3nt: TGTGCCAGCAGTTACTCGGGGGGGTCCGGGGAGCTGTTTTTT; CDR3aa: CASSYSGGSGELFF; d_gene: TRBD2; v_gene: TRBV6-5; abundance: NA; j_gene: TRBJ2-2
CDR3nt: TGTGCCAGCAGTTTACACAGTGAGCAGTTCTTC; CDR3aa: CASSLHSEQFF; d_gene: NA; v_gene: TRBV7-2; abundance: NA; j_gene: TRBJ2-1
CDR3nt: TGTGCCAGCAGCCCCGACAGGGGGCTCGTCAATGAGCAGTTCTTC; CDR3aa: CASSPDRGLVNEQFF; d_gene: TRBD1; v_gene: TRBV7-2; abundance: NA; j_gene: TRBJ2-1
CDR3nt: TGTGCCAGCAGCCCCCCGGGACAGTCTTTCTTT; CDR3aa: CASSPPGQSFF; d_gene: TRBD1; v_gene: TRBV11-2; abundance: NA; j_gene: TRBJ1-1
CDR3nt: TGTGCCTGGAGTGTAGCCGGGGCCAACGTCCTGACTTTC; CDR3aa: CAWSVAGANVLTF; d_gene: NA; v_gene: TRBV30; abundance: few; j_gene: TRBJ2-6
CDR3nt: TGTGCCAGCAGCCCAGGGACTAGCGGTATCTTCCAAGAGACCCAGTACTTC; CDR3aa: CASSPGTSGIFQETQYF; d_gene: TRBD2; v_gene: TRBV4-2; abundance: NA; j_gene: TRBJ2-5
CDR3nt: TGTGCCAGCAGCGCGCCGGGACAGGGAGGATACGAGCAGTACTTC; CDR3aa: CASSAPGQGGYEQYF; d_gene: TRBD1; v_gene: TRBV5-6; abundance: NA; j_gene: TRBJ2-7
CDR3nt: TGTGCCAGCAGCCAACTCGGACAGGGAGCGTACTCTGGGGCCAACGTCCTGACTTTC; CDR3aa: CASSQLGQGAYSGANVLTF; d_gene: TRBD1; v_gene: TRBV4-2; abundance: few; j_gene: TRBJ2-6
CDR3nt: TGTGCCTGGAGTGTAAGGGGGACCGGGGAGCTGTTTTTT; CDR3aa: CAWSVRGTGELFF; d_gene: NA; v_gene: TRBV30; abundance: NA; j_gene: TRBJ2-2
CDR3nt: TGTGCCAGCAGCTTCCCGGGACAGGGGAGTGAGGAGTACTTC; CDR3aa: CASSFPGQGSEEYF; d_gene: TRBD1; v_gene: TRBV5-6; abundance: NA; j_gene: TRBJ2-7
CDR3nt: TGTGCCACCAGCAGAGTGGGTGCGGCCCAGTACTTC; CDR3aa: CATSRVGAAQYF; d_gene: NA; v_gene: TRBV15; abundance: once; j_gene: TRBJ2-5
CDR3nt: TGCGCCAGCAGCAGGGGGGACAGCGAGGGGGCTAACTATGGCTACACCTTC; CDR3aa: CASSRGDSEGANYGYTF; d_gene: TRBD1; v_gene: TRBV5-1; abundance: once; j_gene: TRBJ1-2
CDR3nt: TGTGCCAGAAGCTGGACTAGCGGGGGAAACACAGATACGCAGTATTTT; CDR3aa: CARSWTSGGNTDTQYF; d_gene: TRBD2; v_gene: TRBV5-3; abundance: NA; j_gene: TRBJ2-3
CDR3nt: TGTGCCAGCAGCCCGGACAGGGGGGCCTACGAGCAGTACTTC; CDR3aa: CASSPDRGAYEQYF; d_gene: TRBD1; v_gene: TRBV6-5; abundance: NA; j_gene: TRBJ2-7